This T cell receptor (beta chain) was identified during a study of shared clonotypes between healthy human individuals. Broader study findings: Compared with clonotypes that all four donors shared, non-shared clonotypes had lower generation probabilities. Sequencing of the sorted subsets was shown by rarefaction to be incomplete despite large depth.

The V gene's germline CDR1 is LNHNV and CDR2 YYDKDF (reference sequence). The CDR3 is 15 amino acids. V lost 6 bases, J lost 3 bases, and 8 bases stayed unmatched. Clones were read by immunoSEQ multiplex PCR, and TCRdb kept only the in-frame ones, dropping some. The sample gives 1.4 million or so clones, just under 99% of which show up once; 0.36% is in the top ten. In regard to this clone: Its antigen remains unidentified.

This sequence joins TRBV15 and TRBJ2-4; 7 bases agree with TRBD1. This receptor was obtained from a man under 40 in good health. Sequencing was done on a sample of naive CD4+ T cells sorted from blood. Subset reported: CD45RA+ positively selected. CDR3 in amino acids: CATRDREGIKNIQYF. The CDR3 DNA is TGTGCCACCAGAGACAGGGAAGGGATCAAAAACATTCAGTACTTC.